What follows are 15 T cell receptor beta chains derived from one specimen sequenced in a study of blood T cell repertoires in COVID-19. Profiled with immunoSEQ multiplex PCR; TCRdb holds only in-frame clones, not every one. Here the sample spans 330,000 or so clones, more than 75% being singletons. Sequencing was carried out using PBMCs or T cells enriched from blood (not recorded which). The receptors originated from a man in his forties in a cohort exposed to, infected with or recovered from COVID-19 (not recorded which).

The chain couples TRBV12-3 or TRBV12-4 to TRBJ2-5; D gene unclear. V was shortened by 5 bases and J by 5 bases, with 9 bases between the two germline ends. The CDR3 covers 12 residues. This CDR3 reads CASSPYRETQYF. In DNA, the CDR3 is TGTGCCAGCAGTCCTTACCGGGAGACCCAGTACTTC.

The rearrangement joins TRBV5-1 to TRBJ1-4; tentatively, D is TRBD1 (6 bases). Deletions cut 0 bases from V and 5 bases from J, with 11 bases between. Germline lookup yields CDR1 SGHRS and CDR2 YFSETQ. CDR3 length equals 15 residues. CDR3 sequence reads: CASSLAGTKNEKLFF. The CDR3 nucleotides read TGCGCCAGCAGCTTGGCAGGGACAAAAAATGAAAAACTGTTTTTT.

The chain carries TRBV9 and TRBJ1-6; TRBD1 agrees at 7 bases. Germline CDR1 reads SGDLS; CDR2 reads YYNGEE. This CDR3 is 16 amino acids long. V was pared by 0 bases and J by 8 bases, with 8 bases of the junction left unmatched. The CDR3 reads CASSVESDRADSPLHF. CDR3 DNA: TGTGCCAGCAGCGTAGAGAGCGACAGGGCCGATTCACCCCTCCACTTT. The full variable domain, in which reference TRBV9 and TRBJ1-6 provide the parts outside the CDR3, is DSGVTQTPKHLITATGQRVTLRCSPRSGDLSVYWYQQSLDQGLQFLIQYYNGEERAKGNILERFSAQQFPDLHSELNLSSLELGDSALYFCASSVESDRADSPLHFGNGTRLTVT.

To note about this clone: Other nucleotide sequences from this sample produce the same CDR3. This chain uses TRBV28 with TRBJ1-5, with TRBD1 identical over 8 bases. The CDR3 is 14 residues long. From germline, CDR1 is MDHEN and CDR2 SYDVKM. The J segment lost 4 bases and the V segment lost 6 bases, leaving 5 bases of the junction unmatched. Written as DNA, the CDR3 is TGTGCCAGCAGGTCCGGGACAGGAAATCAGCCCCAGCATTTT. Its protein product is CASRSGTGNQPQHF.

The chain joins TRBV6-5 to TRBJ2-6; D uncertain. Trimming took 8 bases from V and 0 from J, leaving 5 bases between them. Germline-derived CDR1 and CDR2 are MNHEY and SVGAGI. The CDR3 contains 13 residues. As DNA, the CDR3 is TGTGCCAGCCGGGTCTCTGGGGCCAACGTCCTGACTTTC. Amino acids: CASRVSGANVLTF.

This chain links TRBV19 with TRBJ2-6, with D perhaps TRBD2 (5 bases). Germline V gene data show CDR1 as LNHDA and CDR2 as SQIVND (reference sequence). The CDR3 sequence is 13 residues long. V lost 9 bases to trimming and J lost 3 bases, with 9 bases between them. The CDR3 DNA follows: TGTGCCAGCCAAGACTATGGGGCCAACGTCCTGACTTTC. It yields the protein CASQDYGANVLTF.

The gene calls are TRBV7-3 and TRBJ2-3, with 11 positions matching TRBD2. The ends lost 2 bases at V and 4 bases at J; junction bases unmatched: 14. This CDR3 has 19 amino acids. Germline values: CDR1 SGHTA, CDR2 FQGTGA. This CDR3 reads CASSLQGLAVPGGADTQYF. CDR3 in DNA: TGTGCCAGCAGCTTACAGGGACTAGCGGTTCCCGGTGGGGCAGATACGCAGTATTTT.

This sequence joins TRBV6-5 and TRBJ2-5; TRBD2 matches 13 bases. Germline CDR1 is MNHEY and CDR2 is SVGAGI. The trim removed 6 bases at V and 4 bases at J, leaving 5 bases unmatched. The CDR3 runs 15 residues. CDR3 DNA: TGTGCCAGCAGGGGACTAGCGGGACCGGGAGAGACCCAGTACTTC. Its protein is CASRGLAGPGETQYF.

The chain joins TRBV7-9 to TRBJ1-4; 9 bases map to TRBD1. V shed 0 bases and J 7 bases; nucleotides not matched to a gene: 3. Germline CDR1 reads SEHNR; CDR2 reads FQNEAQ (reference sequence). The CDR3 runs to 15 residues. The CDR3, as DNA: TGTGCCAGCAGCTTAGCGCTGGGACAGGGTGAAAAACTGTTTTTT. It specifies CASSLALGQGEKLFF.

The gene calls are TRBV3-1 (or the pseudogene TRBV3-2) and TRBJ2-2, with TRBD2 identical over 8 bases. This CDR3 contains 13 residues. The V gene's germline CDR1 is LGHDT and CDR2 YNNKEL (reference sequence). Losses at the gene ends were 6 bases for V and 7 bases for J; bases not matched to a gene: 4. CDR3 in DNA: TGTGCCAGCAGGACTCGGGAGGGCGGGGAGCTGTTTTTT. This sequence encodes CASRTREGGELFF.

This rearrangement joins TRBV7-7 to TRBJ1-5, with 7 positions matching TRBD1. Germline CDR1 SSHAT, CDR2 FNYEAQ (reference sequence). The V gene end was trimmed by 7 bases and the J gene end by 1 base; junction bases not matched to a gene: 7. This CDR3 comprises 15 residues. CDR3 loop: CASNSGGTSNQPQHF. DNA for the CDR3: TGTGCCAGCAACTCAGGGGGTACAAGCAATCAGCCCCAGCATTTT. The complete variable domain, with remaining parts taken from reference TRBV7-7 and TRBJ1-5, reads GAGVSQSPRYKVTKRGQDVTLRCDPISSHATLYWYQQALGQGPEFLTYFNYEAQPDKSGLPSDRFSAERPEGSISTLTIQRTEQRDSAMYRCASNSGGTSNQPQHFGDGTRLSIL.

J is TRBJ2-3 and V is TRBV28; 8 bases match TRBD1. The CDR3 has 13 amino acids. V lost 3 bases to trimming and J lost 4 bases; unmatched junction nucleotides: 0. The germline CDR1 and CDR2 sequences are MDHEN and SYDVKM. CDR3 nucleotide sequence: TGTGCCAGCAGTTTGACAGGGGCAGATACGCAGTATTTT. Its translation: CASSLTGADTQYF.

This clone was observed a single time. The chain has TRBV11-2 and TRBJ2-1, with 15 bases lining up with TRBD2. The V segment lost 4 bases and the J segment 7 bases; nucleotides outside the gene matches: 14. The CDR3 is 19 residues long. Germline V CDR1 and CDR2: SGHAT, FQNNGV. The CDR3 bases are TGTGCCAGCAGCTCCCCCGGGACTAGCGGGAGGTTGGGTCGGAATGAGCAGTTCTTC. Translating it yields CASSSPGTSGRLGRNEQFF.

Here the CDR3 reads CASSQTLKETQYF. CDR3 bases: TGTGCCAGCAGCCAGACACTGAAAGAGACCCAGTACTTC. J is TRBJ2-5 and V is TRBV11-2, with D unresolved. Between the trimmed V and J ends, which lost 5 bases and 3 bases, there was a span of 10 bases. Per germline, CDR1 SGHAT and CDR2 FQNNGV. CDR3 length: 13 residues.

The chain has TRBV3-1 (or the pseudogene TRBV3-2) and TRBJ1-4; D call uncertain. Germline V CDR1 and CDR2: LGHDT, YNNKEL (reference sequence). The CDR3 sequence is 16 residues long. Trimming took off 3 bases at V and 6 bases at J, with 17 bases between the two ends. Here the CDR3 reads CASSQIQGLRDEKLFF. DNA of the CDR3: TGTGCCAGCAGCCAGATCCAAGGCCTGCGGGATGAAAAACTGTTTTTT.